Listed below are T cell receptor beta chains from one sample, sequenced in a study of CD8 T cells in ankylosing spondylitis. TCRdb itself ran the 5' RACE reads through MiXCR, one entry per CDR3 protein. The sample includes a few hundred thousand distinct CDR3 sequences, about 12% of them seen just once. The sample taken for sequencing was blood, either unsorted or a sorted T cell fraction (not recorded which). These receptors were collected from a male donor with ankylosing spondylitis. CDR3s include the opening cysteine and the closing phenylalanine or tryptophan. Fields, in order: V gene, J gene, clone size, CDR3 protein. Size is omitted from some rows. Given values are once, few, many or a class for expanded clones.

v_call: TRBV20-1; j_call: TRBJ2-5; clone_size: .; cdr3_aa: CSAPQPQETQYF
v_call: TRBV5-1; j_call: TRBJ2-1; clone_size: few; cdr3_aa: CASSTGGATFGEQFF
v_call: TRBV20-1; j_call: TRBJ2-1; clone_size: many; cdr3_aa: CSALGSGYNEQFF
v_call: TRBV4-1; j_call: TRBJ1-1; clone_size: .; cdr3_aa: CASSQETGMIAEAFF
v_call: TRBV10-3; j_call: TRBJ2-6; clone_size: .; cdr3_aa: CAIRGTGGVTGANVLTF
v_call: TRBV20-1; j_call: TRBJ2-3; clone_size: few; cdr3_aa: CSATLAGAADTQYF
v_call: TRBV30; j_call: TRBJ1-5; clone_size: .; cdr3_aa: CAWGQGSVQPQHF
v_call: TRBV6-6; j_call: TRBJ1-3; clone_size: few; cdr3_aa: CASSGITIYF
v_call: TRBV10-2; j_call: TRBJ2-1; clone_size: .; cdr3_aa: CASGLAGGSEQFF
v_call: TRBV9; j_call: TRBJ2-2; clone_size: few; cdr3_aa: CASSVGTTPTGELFF
v_call: TRBV6-1; j_call: TRBJ2-1; clone_size: .; cdr3_aa: CASSPPVAGGRDEQFF
v_call: TRBV5-1; j_call: TRBJ1-1; clone_size: many; cdr3_aa: CASSHGTDMNTEAFF
v_call: TRBV12-3/TRBV12-4; j_call: TRBJ1-4; clone_size: .; cdr3_aa: CASRYGLAGEELFF
v_call: TRBV18; j_call: TRBJ1-4; clone_size: few; cdr3_aa: CASSPAGTGDEKLFF
v_call: TRBV7-2; j_call: TRBJ2-6; clone_size: few; cdr3_aa: CASSSDAGAGANVLTF
v_call: TRBV10-1; j_call: TRBJ1-2; clone_size: few; cdr3_aa: CASSESGRHNYGYTF
v_call: TRBV12-3/TRBV12-4; j_call: TRBJ1-3; clone_size: .; cdr3_aa: CASSRRGVGDTIYF
v_call: TRBV10-2; j_call: TRBJ1-6; clone_size: .; cdr3_aa: CASKGLAGSPLHF
v_call: TRBV5-1; j_call: TRBJ1-6; clone_size: many; cdr3_aa: CASSWNRDSPLHF
v_call: TRBV2; j_call: TRBJ1-2; clone_size: few; cdr3_aa: CASSRDRGLNYGYTF
v_call: TRBV6-1; j_call: TRBJ2-1; clone_size: .; cdr3_aa: CATHGASGSSYNEQFF
v_call: TRBV11-2; j_call: TRBJ1-1; clone_size: few; cdr3_aa: CASSLNRGRRTEAFF
v_call: TRBV5-6; j_call: TRBJ2-5; clone_size: .; cdr3_aa: CASSPAGYQETQYF
v_call: TRBV5-1; j_call: TRBJ1-6; clone_size: .; cdr3_aa: CASSNLAGGNSPLHF
v_call: TRBV15; j_call: TRBJ1-6; clone_size: many; cdr3_aa: CATSYDRGPYSPLHF
v_call: TRBV28; j_call: TRBJ1-1; clone_size: few; cdr3_aa: CASSFPGRANTEAFF
v_call: TRBV18; j_call: TRBJ2-1; clone_size: .; cdr3_aa: CASSLTGLEINEQFF
v_call: TRBV11-2; j_call: TRBJ2-1; clone_size: few; cdr3_aa: CASTLGLLAGGRGNEQFF
v_call: TRBV2; j_call: TRBJ2-7; clone_size: .; cdr3_aa: CASSDRASEQYF
v_call: TRBV20-1; j_call: TRBJ1-1; clone_size: few; cdr3_aa: CSARDQVREAFF
v_call: TRBV20-1; j_call: TRBJ1-5; clone_size: few; cdr3_aa: CSASGDTGNQPQHF
v_call: TRBV7-9; j_call: TRBJ2-7; clone_size: .; cdr3_aa: CASSPGTLARNEQYF
v_call: TRBV27; j_call: TRBJ1-2; clone_size: .; cdr3_aa: CASSKGGGGGLNYGYTF
v_call: TRBV10-3; j_call: TRBJ2-3; clone_size: few; cdr3_aa: CAISVTGTSGLDTQYF
v_call: TRBV2; j_call: TRBJ1-6; clone_size: .; cdr3_aa: CASSDRGSWDSPLHF
v_call: TRBV20-1; j_call: TRBJ2-1; clone_size: few; cdr3_aa: CSARRTSGTSYNEQFF
v_call: TRBV11-1; j_call: TRBJ1-1; clone_size: few; cdr3_aa: CASSPEGQMNTEAFF
v_call: TRBV29-1; j_call: TRBJ2-7; clone_size: few; cdr3_aa: CSVVGGGRFTYEQYF
v_call: TRBV7-9; j_call: TRBJ1-6; clone_size: .; cdr3_aa: CASSLDLRSGGTLHF
v_call: TRBV11-2; j_call: TRBJ2-5; clone_size: few; cdr3_aa: CASSSPGQGETQYF
v_call: TRBV15; j_call: TRBJ2-1; clone_size: .; cdr3_aa: CATSRDEGRSNEQFF
v_call: TRBV20-1; j_call: TRBJ2-1; clone_size: .; cdr3_aa: CSARTGGMRNEQFF
v_call: TRBV4-1; j_call: TRBJ2-1; clone_size: .; cdr3_aa: CASSPELASSSYNEQFF